What follows describes a single TCR beta chain. The antigen is unknown. At one end, the junction sequence differs from germline, possibly due to a read error. The entry originates in a study of blood T cells in healthy people across ages. The study, taken as a whole, reports: With naive T cell percentage, TCR beta diversity showed a strong correlation.

A second 7 to 11 cycle PCR used barcoded and J-beta primers. Template switching added a 12-random-nucleotide identifier to every cDNA molecule. TCRdb independently ran MiXCR on the 5' RACE reads; one entry per CDR3 protein. The sample contains around 2 million distinct CDR3 sequences, 30% to 40% of which appear only once. CDR1 is SGHTA, CDR2 FQGNSA, per germline. This CDR3 comprises 13 residues. This chain uses TRBV7-2 with TRBJ2-4; no definite D call. The TCR originated in a human donor in good health. The sample was blood. Here the CDR3 reads CAGSSRSQAAQYF. In DNA, the CDR3 is TGTGCCGGCAGCTCCCGATCTCAGGCGGCGCAGTACTTC.